A selection of T cell receptor beta chains follows, all from one sample in a study of T cell repertoires in cytomegalovirus infection. MiXCR, run by TCRdb on the reads, gives a single entry per CDR3 protein. The table records 350,000 to 500,000 distinct CDR3 sequences, under 40% of them present only once. The sample comprised PBMCs. These receptors all stem from a human donor in good health (CMV status not recorded). Some clones in this sample may be carry-over from other donors' samples. Each CDR3 is given with its conserved first and last residue.

V	J	CDR3
TRBV7-2	TRBJ2-3	CASSSHRRADTQYF
TRBV7-2	TRBJ1-2	CASSLVEDGPWGYTF
TRBV4-1	TRBJ1-1	CASSQVTGHMNTEAFF
TRBV7-6	TRBJ2-2	CATRGLAGAGTGELFF
TRBV7-2	TRBJ2-1	CASSLGGWARGHSNEQFF
TRBV2	TRBJ1-4	CASSDPPHTSKHEKLFF
TRBV7-2	TRBJ2-6	CASSLFGGSGANVLTF
TRBV19	TRBJ1-2	CASSIGGAAAAYGYTF
TRBV20-1	TRBJ1-5	CSARGKGTGAFVRPQHF
TRBV18	TRBJ2-6	CASSPETRSGANVLTF
TRBV7-2	TRBJ2-1	CASSLCKLRGYNEQFF
TRBV27	TRBJ1-2	CASSSTAEPYTF
TRBV6-1	TRBJ2-1	CASSRGLAGKGAGYNEQFF
TRBV7-2	TRBJ2-3	CASSSPGLAGGPGTQYF
TRBV19	TRBJ1-5	CASSISGSTNQPQHF
TRBV7-2	TRBJ2-1	CASTLRVSGGNEQFF
TRBV7-8	TRBJ2-2	CASSFGQGVDTGELFF
TRBV6-5	TRBJ1-1	CASSEVPGGNTEAFF
TRBV6-5	TRBJ1-2	CASSYSQALSYGYTF
TRBV4-1	TRBJ2-5	CASSQDQGRVGRETQYF
TRBV5-6	TRBJ2-1	CASSLWGLGEKEQFF
TRBV12-5	TRBJ2-5	CASGVGTEEETQYF
TRBV7-3	TRBJ2-7	CASSLRLAAPYEQYF
TRBV12-3/TRBV12-4	TRBJ2-1	CASSPGTGNNEQFF
TRBV7-2	TRBJ1-1	CASSSRQGATTEAFF
TRBV6-5	TRBJ2-2	CASSTPVRTGELFF
TRBV7-2	TRBJ1-2	CASSLIGRSYGYTF
TRBV4-3	TRBJ1-2	CASSPRYRENYGYTF
TRBV7-9	TRBJ1-6	CASSRGQDNSPLHF
TRBV4-3	TRBJ2-7	CSSSQAESGYEQYF
TRBV20-1	TRBJ2-7	CSAADRLITYEQYF
TRBV12-3/TRBV12-4	TRBJ2-5	CASSRVGVLQETQYF
TRBV3-1	TRBJ2-1	CASSQLGTSFEQFF
TRBV6-5	TRBJ1-1	CASSYSQFSWNTEAFF
TRBV9	TRBJ2-3	CASSVGGASTDTQYF
TRBV20-1	TRBJ1-1	CSAFQQGETEAFF
TRBV9	TRBJ2-2	CASSANRGLATGELFF
TRBV24-1	TRBJ2-3	CATRGTGGTDTQYF
TRBV6-2/TRBV6-3	TRBJ1-6	CASTRTGGSNSPLHF
TRBV7-2	TRBJ1-5	CASSLRGARQPQHF
TRBV3-1	TRBJ2-7	CASSHNRGDEQYF
TRBV5-5	TRBJ1-2	CASSLSPRDRRIYGYTF
TRBV7-2	TRBJ2-2	CASSPGHTNTGELFF
TRBV7-2	TRBJ2-7	CASSLSSGVTEQYF
TRBV27	TRBJ1-1	CASSPFNRVVDTEAFF
TRBV10-3	TRBJ1-1	CAISASPTEAFF
TRBV3-1	TRBJ1-4	CASSPGTSGEKLFF
TRBV20-1	TRBJ1-1	CSAGAAVQGTEAFF
TRBV7-2	TRBJ2-6	CASSRQGSGANVLTF
TRBV15	TRBJ2-5	CATSSGQGPSLGETQYF
TRBV7-6	TRBJ1-4	CASSSRGGQINEKLFF
TRBV6-2/TRBV6-3	TRBJ1-4	CASSSRVTATNEKLFF
TRBV4-1	TRBJ1-1	CASSQAGGAITEAFF
TRBV18	TRBJ1-5	CASSPVRGDQPQHF
TRBV10-3	TRBJ1-1	CAISESRDTEAFF